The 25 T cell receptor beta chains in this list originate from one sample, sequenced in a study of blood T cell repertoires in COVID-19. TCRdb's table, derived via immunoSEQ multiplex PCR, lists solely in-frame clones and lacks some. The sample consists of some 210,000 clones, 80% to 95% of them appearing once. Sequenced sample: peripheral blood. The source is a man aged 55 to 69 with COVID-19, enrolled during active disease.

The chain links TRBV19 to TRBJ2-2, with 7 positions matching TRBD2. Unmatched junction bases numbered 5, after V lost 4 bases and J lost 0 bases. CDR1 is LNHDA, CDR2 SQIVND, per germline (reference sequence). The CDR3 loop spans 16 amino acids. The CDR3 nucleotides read TGTGCCAGTAGTACAGGGAGGGGCCCGAACACCGGGGAGCTGTTTTTT. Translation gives CASSTGRGPNTGELFF.

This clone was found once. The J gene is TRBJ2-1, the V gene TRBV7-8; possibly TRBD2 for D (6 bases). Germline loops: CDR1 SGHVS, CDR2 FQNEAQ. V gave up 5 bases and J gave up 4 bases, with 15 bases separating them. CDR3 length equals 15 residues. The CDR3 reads CASSPIVAVYNEQFF. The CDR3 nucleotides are TGTGCCAGCAGCCCCATAGTAGCGGTATACAATGAGCAGTTCTTC.

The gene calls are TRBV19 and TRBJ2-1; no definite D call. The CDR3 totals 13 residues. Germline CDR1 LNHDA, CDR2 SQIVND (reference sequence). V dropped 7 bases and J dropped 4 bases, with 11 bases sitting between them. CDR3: CASTPDSYNEQFF. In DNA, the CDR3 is TGTGCCAGTACCCCAGACTCTTACAATGAGCAGTTCTTC.

The CDR3 loop is CASSPLLALAKNIQYF. CDR3 in DNA: TGTGCCAGCTCACCTTTGCTGGCCCTAGCCAAAAACATTCAGTACTTC. The gene calls are TRBV18 and TRBJ2-4; D is uncertain. V lost 3 bases and J 0 bases, leaving 12 bases between the germline ends. Germline V CDR1 and CDR2: KGHSH, LQKENI. The CDR3 is made up of 16 amino acids. The full variable domain, completed using reference TRBV18 and TRBJ2-4, is NAGVMQNPRHLVRRRGQEARLRCSPMKGHSHVYWYRQLPEEGLKFMVYLQKENIIDESGMPKERFSAEFPKEGPSILRIQQVVRGDSAAYFCASSPLLALAKNIQYFGAGTRLSVL.

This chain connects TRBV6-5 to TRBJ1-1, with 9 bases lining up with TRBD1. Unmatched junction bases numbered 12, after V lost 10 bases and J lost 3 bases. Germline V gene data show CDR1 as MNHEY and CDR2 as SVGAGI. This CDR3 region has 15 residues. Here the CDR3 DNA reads TGTGCCAACCGGGACAGGGTCGAGTCGGACACTGAAGCTTTCTTT. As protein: CANRDRVESDTEAFF.

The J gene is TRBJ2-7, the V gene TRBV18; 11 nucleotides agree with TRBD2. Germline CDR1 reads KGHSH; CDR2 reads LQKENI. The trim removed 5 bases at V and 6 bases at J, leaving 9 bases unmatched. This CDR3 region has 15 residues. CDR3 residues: CASSTKLAGAGEQYF. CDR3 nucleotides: TGTGCCAGCTCAACCAAACTAGCGGGAGCGGGCGAGCAGTACTTC.

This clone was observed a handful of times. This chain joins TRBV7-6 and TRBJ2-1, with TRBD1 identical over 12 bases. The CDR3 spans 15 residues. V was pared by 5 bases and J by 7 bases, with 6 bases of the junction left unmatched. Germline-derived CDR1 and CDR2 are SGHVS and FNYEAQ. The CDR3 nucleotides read TGTGCCAGCAGCCCAGGGGGACAGGGGGCAAATGAGCAGTTCTTC. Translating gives CASSPGGQGANEQFF.

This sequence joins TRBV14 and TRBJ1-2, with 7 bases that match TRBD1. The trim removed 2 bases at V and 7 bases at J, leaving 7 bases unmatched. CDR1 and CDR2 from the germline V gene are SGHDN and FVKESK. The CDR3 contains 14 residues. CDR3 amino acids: CASSQTYGTVGYTF. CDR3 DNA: TGTGCCAGCAGCCAAACATACGGGACAGTTGGCTACACCTTC.

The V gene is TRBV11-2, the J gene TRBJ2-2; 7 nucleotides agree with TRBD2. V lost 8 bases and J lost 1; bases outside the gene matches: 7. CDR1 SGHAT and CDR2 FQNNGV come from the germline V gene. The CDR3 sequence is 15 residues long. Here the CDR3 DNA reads TGTGCCAGCCCGAGGCGGGGGAAGAACACCGGGGAGCTGTTTTTT. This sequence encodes CASPRRGKNTGELFF.

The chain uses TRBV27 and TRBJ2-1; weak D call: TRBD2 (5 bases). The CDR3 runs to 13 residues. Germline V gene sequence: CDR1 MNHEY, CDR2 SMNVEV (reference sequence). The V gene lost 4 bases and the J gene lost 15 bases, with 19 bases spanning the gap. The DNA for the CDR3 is TGTGCCAGCAGTTGGAGTGTCGGCGGAGGTGTGTTCTTC. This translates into CASSWSVGGGVFF.

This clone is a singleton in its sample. The CDR3 DNA is TGTGCCAGCAGCTCCGGCCCTTCGGGACAGGGAACTGGCTACACCTTC. It is translated as CASSSGPSGQGTGYTF. The V and J genes are TRBV11-2 and TRBJ1-2; 9 nucleotides align to TRBD1. This CDR3 contains 16 residues. V was pared by 4 bases and J by 7 bases, with 13 bases of the junction left unmatched. The germline V gene has CDR1 SGHAT and CDR2 FQNNGV.

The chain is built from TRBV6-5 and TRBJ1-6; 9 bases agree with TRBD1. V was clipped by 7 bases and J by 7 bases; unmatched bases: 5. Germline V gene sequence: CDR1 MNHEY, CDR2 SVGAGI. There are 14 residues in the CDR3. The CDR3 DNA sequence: TGTGCCAGCACGGGACAGGGAACAAATTCACCCCTCCACTTT. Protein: CASTGQGTNSPLHF.

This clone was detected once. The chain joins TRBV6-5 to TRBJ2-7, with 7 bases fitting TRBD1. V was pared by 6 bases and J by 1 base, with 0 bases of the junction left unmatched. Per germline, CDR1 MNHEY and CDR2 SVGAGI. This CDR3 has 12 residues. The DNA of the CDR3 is TGTGCCAGCAGGACAGGGTCCTACGAGCAGTACTTC. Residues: CASRTGSYEQYF.

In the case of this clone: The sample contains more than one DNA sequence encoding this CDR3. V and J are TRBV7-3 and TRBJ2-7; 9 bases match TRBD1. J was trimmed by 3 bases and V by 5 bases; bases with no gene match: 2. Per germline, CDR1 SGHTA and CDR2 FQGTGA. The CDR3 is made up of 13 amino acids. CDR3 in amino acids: CASSPGQGYEQYF. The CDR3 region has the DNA TGTGCCAGCAGCCCGGGACAGGGCTACGAGCAGTACTTC.

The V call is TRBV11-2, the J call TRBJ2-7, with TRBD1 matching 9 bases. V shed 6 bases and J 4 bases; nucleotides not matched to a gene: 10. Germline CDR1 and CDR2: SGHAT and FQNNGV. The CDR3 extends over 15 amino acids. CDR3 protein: CASRRSGTGMYEQYF. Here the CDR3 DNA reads TGTGCCAGCAGGCGTAGTGGGACAGGGATGTACGAGCAGTACTTC.

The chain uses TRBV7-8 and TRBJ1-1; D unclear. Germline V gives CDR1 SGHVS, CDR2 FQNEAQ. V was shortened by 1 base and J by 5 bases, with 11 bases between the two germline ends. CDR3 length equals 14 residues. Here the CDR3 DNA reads TGTGCCAGCAGCTTAGTTAGCCCGAGAACTGAAGCTTTCTTT. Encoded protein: CASSLVSPRTEAFF.

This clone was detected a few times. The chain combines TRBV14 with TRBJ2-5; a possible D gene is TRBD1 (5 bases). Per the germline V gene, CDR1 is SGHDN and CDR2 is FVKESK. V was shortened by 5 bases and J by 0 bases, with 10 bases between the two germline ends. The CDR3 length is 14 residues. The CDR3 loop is CASSNDSNQETQYF. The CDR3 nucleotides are TGTGCCAGCAGCAATGACAGCAACCAAGAGACCCAGTACTTC.

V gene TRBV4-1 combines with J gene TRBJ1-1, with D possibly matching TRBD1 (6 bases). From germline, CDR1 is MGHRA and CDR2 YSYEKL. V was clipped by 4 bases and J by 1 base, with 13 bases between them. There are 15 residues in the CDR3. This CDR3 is CASSPRPDRNTEAFF. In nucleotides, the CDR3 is TGCGCCAGCAGCCCCCGACCGGACAGGAACACTGAAGCTTTCTTT.

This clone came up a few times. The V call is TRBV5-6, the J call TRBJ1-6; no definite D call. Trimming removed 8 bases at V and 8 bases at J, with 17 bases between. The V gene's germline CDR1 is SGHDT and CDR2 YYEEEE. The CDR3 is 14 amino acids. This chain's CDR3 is CASNAPGVDSPLHF. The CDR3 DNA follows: TGTGCCAGTAATGCCCCAGGCGTGGATTCACCCCTCCACTTT.

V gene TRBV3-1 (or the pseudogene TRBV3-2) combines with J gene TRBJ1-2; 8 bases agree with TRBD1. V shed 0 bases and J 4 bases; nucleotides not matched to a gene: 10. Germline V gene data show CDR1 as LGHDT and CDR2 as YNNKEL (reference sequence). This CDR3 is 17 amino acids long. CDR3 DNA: TGTGCCAGCAGCCAAGACTTAGGACAGGGATGGGCCTATGGCTACACCTTC. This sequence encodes CASSQDLGQGWAYGYTF.

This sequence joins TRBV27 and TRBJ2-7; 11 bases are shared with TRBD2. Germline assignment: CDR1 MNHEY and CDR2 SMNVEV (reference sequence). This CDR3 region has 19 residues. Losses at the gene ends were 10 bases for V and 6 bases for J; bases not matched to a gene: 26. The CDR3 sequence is CATGRQRLAGSPTAGEQYF. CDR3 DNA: TGTGCCACGGGGAGACAGCGACTAGCGGGATCACCTACTGCGGGCGAGCAGTACTTC.

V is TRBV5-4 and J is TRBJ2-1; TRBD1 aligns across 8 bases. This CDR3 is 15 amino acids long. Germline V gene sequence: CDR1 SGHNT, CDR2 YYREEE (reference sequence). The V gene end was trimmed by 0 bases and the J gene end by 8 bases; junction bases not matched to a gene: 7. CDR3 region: CASSLDRGDLDEQFF. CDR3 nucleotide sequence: TGTGCCAGCAGCTTGGACAGGGGGGACCTTGATGAGCAGTTCTTC. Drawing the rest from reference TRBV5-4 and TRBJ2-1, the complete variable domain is ETGVTQSPTHLIKTRGQQVTLRCSSQSGHNTVSWYQQALGQGPQFIFQYYREEENGRGNFPPRFSGLQFPNYSSELNVNALELDDSALYLCASSLDRGDLDEQFFGPGTRLTVL.

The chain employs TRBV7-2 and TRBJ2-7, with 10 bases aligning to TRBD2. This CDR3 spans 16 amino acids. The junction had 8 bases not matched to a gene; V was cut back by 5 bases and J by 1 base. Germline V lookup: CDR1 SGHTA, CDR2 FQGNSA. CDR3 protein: CASSTQTSGLSYEQYF. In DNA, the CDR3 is TGTGCCAGCAGCACGCAGACTAGCGGGCTTTCCTACGAGCAGTACTTC.

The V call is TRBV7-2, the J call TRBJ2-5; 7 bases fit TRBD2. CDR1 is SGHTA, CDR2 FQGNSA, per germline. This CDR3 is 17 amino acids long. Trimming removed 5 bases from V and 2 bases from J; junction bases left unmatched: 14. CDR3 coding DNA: TGTGCCAGCAGCCACCGCGGGAATAGCGGGCTGCAAGAGACCCAGTACTTC. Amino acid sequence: CASSHRGNSGLQETQYF.

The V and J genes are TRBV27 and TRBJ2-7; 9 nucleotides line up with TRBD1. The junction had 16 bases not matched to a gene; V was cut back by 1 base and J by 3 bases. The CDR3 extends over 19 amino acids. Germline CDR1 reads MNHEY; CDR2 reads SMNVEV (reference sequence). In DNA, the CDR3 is TGTGCCAGCAGTTTATATGCTAGTGGCGCCCCGGGACAGGGCTACGAGCAGTACTTC. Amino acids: CASSLYASGAPGQGYEQYF.